The present T cell receptor (beta chain) was sequenced within a study of blood T cells in healthy people across ages. Study-wide context: Template switching retrieved approximately one barcoded beta molecule for each two T cells.

Drawn from each donor were around 10 milliliters of peripheral blood. Using a J-beta primer mix together with a sample-barcoded 5' primer, a second PCR was run for roughly 6 to 12 cycles. A template-switch adaptor with 12 random nucleotides tagged each cDNA molecule. Each CDR3 protein is one row after TCRdb ran MiXCR on the 5' RACE reads. Altogether some 1.7 million distinct CDR3 sequences are present, approximately 30% being singletons, with the ten largest covering 7.7%. This clonotype was seen a handful of times. The CDR3 contains 12 residues. Trimming left V 3 bases short and J 4 bases short, with 6 bases between. The germline CDR1 and CDR2 sequences are SGDLS and YYNGEE.

Specimen: blood. The origin of this receptor is a woman aged 25 to 45 in good health. The rearrangement links TRBV9 to TRBJ2-3; D uncertain. CDR3 residues: CASSAGPDTQYF. CDR3 coding DNA: TGTGCCAGCAGCGCCGGCCCAGATACGCAGTATTTT. The full variable domain, its missing parts supplied by reference TRBV9 and TRBJ2-3, is DSGVTQTPKHLITATGQRVTLRCSPRSGDLSVYWYQQSLDQGLQFLIQYYNGEERAKGNILERFSAQQFPDLHSELNLSSLELGDSALYFCASSAGPDTQYFGPGTRLTVL.